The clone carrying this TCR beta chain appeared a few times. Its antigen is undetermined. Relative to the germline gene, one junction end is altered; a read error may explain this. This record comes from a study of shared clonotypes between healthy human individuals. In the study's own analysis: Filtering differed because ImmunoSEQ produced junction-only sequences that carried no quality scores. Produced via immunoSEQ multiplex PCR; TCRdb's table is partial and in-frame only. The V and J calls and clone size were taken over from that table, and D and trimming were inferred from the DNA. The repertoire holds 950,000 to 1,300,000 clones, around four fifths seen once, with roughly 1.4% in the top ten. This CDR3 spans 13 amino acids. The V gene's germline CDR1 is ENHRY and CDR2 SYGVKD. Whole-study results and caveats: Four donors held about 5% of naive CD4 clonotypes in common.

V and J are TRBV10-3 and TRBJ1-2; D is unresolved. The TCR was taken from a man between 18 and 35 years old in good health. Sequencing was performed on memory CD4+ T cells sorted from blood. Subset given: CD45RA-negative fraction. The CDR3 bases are TGTGCCATCAGTGAGTCCGTAGGGCCTATCTATTACTTC. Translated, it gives CAISESVGPIYYF.